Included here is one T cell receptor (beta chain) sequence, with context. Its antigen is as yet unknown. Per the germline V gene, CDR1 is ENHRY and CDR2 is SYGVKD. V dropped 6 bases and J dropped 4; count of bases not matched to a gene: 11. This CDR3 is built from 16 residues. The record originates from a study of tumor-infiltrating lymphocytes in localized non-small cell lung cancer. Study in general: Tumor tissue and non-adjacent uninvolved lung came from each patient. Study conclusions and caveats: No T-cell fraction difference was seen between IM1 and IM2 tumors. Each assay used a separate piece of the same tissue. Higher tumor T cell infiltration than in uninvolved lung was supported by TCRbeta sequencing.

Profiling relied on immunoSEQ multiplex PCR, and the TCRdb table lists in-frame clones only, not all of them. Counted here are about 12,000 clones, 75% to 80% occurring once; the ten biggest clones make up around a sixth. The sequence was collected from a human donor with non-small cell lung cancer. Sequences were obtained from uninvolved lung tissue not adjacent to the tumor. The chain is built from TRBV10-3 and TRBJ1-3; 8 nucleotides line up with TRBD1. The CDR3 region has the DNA TGTGCCATCAGCGACCCCGGGACAGGAAAGGGAAACACCATATATTTT. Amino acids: CAISDPGTGKGNTIYF.